The TCR beta chain under discussion was sequenced for a study of blood T cell repertoires in COVID-19 (TCRdb year 2020). About the investigation overall: Collaborator samples came from the United States, Italy and Spain and covered acute and convalescent phases of COVID-19. Subjects who had been exposed to COVID-19, were actively infected with it, or had recovered from it provided the deeply sampled blood TCRbeta repertoires that made up the dataset. The repertoires were released in a freely available public database meant as a resource for research on the immune response to SARS-CoV-2. Where available, HLA class I and class II types were taken from metadata supplied by the sample provider and were not determined by assay-based typing. The prospective study material was composed of cDNA or gDNA derived from T cells, B-cell-depleted T cells, or PBMCs. The sample metadata nearly always contained a de-identified subject ID, COVID-19 status, age in years and sex. Samples were obtained from the ongoing ImmuneRACE study (first 160 participants) and from roughly 1,300 subjects provided by 6 global collaborators.

The CDR3 runs 17 amino acids, cysteine and phenylalanine included. The DNA shown is the 51-base CDR3, in frame from base 1. Via the germline V gene (reference sequence), CDR1 is LGHDT and CDR2 YNNKEL. V sheds 4 bases and J sheds 6 bases, leaving 19 bases between their ends. One collaborating source in Seattle enrolled patients while the patients were actively infected and followed the patients over time throughout the course of disease. The collaborating institutions used their own protocols to collect whole blood in K2EDTA tubes. Collaborator samples were shipped for TCRbeta analysis as frozen whole blood, isolated PBMCs, or DNA extracted from either sample type. What the study reported, not specific to this receptor: The quantity of clinical and demographic metadata differed by source and by participant and was supplied without curation.

The immunoSEQ Assay, a bias-controlled multiplex PCR, was used to amplify TCRbeta CDR3 regions from genomic DNA. The study's own analysis went as follows. Nucleated cell counts per sample were estimated from amplification of reference gene primers within the assay. Sequence reads were collapsed and filtered to measure the absolute abundance of every unique TCRbeta CDR3 rearrangement. For each sample, productive Simpson clonality was calculated by taking the square root of Simpson's diversity index across productive rearrangements. TCRdb's version of the immuneACCESS table is confined to in-frame rearrangements and falls short of the full clone set. An unresolved V gene accounts for under half of the shortfall where checked; the remainder is of unknown origin. D and trimming come from the DNA, and the V and J calls and clone size come from that table. The sample contains 150,000 to 200,000 clones, 82% of them found a single time. Approximately 8.1% of the sample goes to the ten largest clones.

In the case of this clone: This clone's antigen is unknown. No much larger clone exists at a distance of one base, and base qualities are not known.

This sequence originates from an older woman with COVID-19, enrolled during active disease. The rearranged chain carries TRBV3-1 (or the pseudogene TRBV3-2) and TRBJ1-6, and possibly TRBD1, on 5 matching bases. Sequencing was carried out using peripheral blood. The nucleotide sequence reads TGTGCCAGCAGCCGCCTTGAGGGGAGGAGAGGTAATTCACCCCTCCACTTT. This translates into CASSRLEGRRGNSPLHF.